Sequencing of this TCR beta chain was carried out in a study of blood T cell repertoires in COVID-19. The CDR3 length is 14 residues. Per the germline V gene, CDR1 is GTSNPN and CDR2 is SVGIG (reference sequence). Losses at the gene ends were 1 base for V and 4 bases for J; bases not matched to a gene: 2. TCRdb's copy holds only in-frame clones and misses some; the assay was immunoSEQ multiplex PCR. This table has approximately 500,000 clones, around 90% appearing once. The J gene is TRBJ1-3, the V gene TRBV30; 9 positions match TRBD1. Material: peripheral blood. The receptor was derived from a woman in her forties or fifties with COVID-19, enrolled during active disease. The chain's CDR3 is CAWSGDREGNTIYF. The CDR3 DNA is TGTGCCTGGAGTGGGGACAGGGAGGGAAACACCATATATTTT.